A single sample is the source of the 18 T cell receptor beta chains below, sequenced in a study of response to subunit inactivated influenza vaccine. TCRdb re-derived calls from the RT-PCR reads in MiXCR, one entry per CDR3 protein. The sample records fewer than 800,000 distinct CDR3 sequences, approximately 14% being singletons. The sequences come from PBMCs from blood, collected 11 to 12 days after vaccination. These receptors all stem from a man in his fifties or sixties who received an inactivated influenza vaccine.

The V call is TRBV29-1, the J call TRBJ2-2; TRBD2 might be the D (5 bases). Trimming removed 0 bases from V and 7 bases from J, with 9 bases in between. This CDR3 has 13 amino acids. Germline V CDR1 and CDR2: SQVTM, ANQGSEA. CDR3 region: CSVEDVGGGELFF. CDR3 nucleotide sequence: TGCAGCGTTGAAGATGTCGGAGGCGGGGAGCTGTTTTTT.

In this sample, this clonotype turned up a few times. The rearrangement links TRBV15 to TRBJ2-1; 10 nucleotides agree with TRBD2. CDR3 size: 15 residues. Germline CDR1 reads LNHNV; CDR2 reads YYDKDF (reference sequence). Trimming cost V 5 bases and J 1 base; bases outside gene matches: 2. The CDR3 bases are TGTGCCACCAGCCAGCGGGAGGGTTCCTACAATGAGCAGTTCTTC. Its translation: CATSQREGSYNEQFF. Based on the CDR3 plus reference TRBV15 and TRBJ2-1, the full variable domain is DAMVIQNPRYQVTQFGKPVTLSCSQTLNHNVMYWYQQKSSQAPKLLFHYYDKDFNNEADTPDNFQSRRPNTSFCFLDIRSPGLGDTAMYLCATSQREGSYNEQFFGPGTRLTVL.

The chain combines TRBV7-2 with TRBJ1-6, with D unclear. Germline V lookup: CDR1 SGHTA, CDR2 FQGNSA. There are 13 residues in the CDR3. Trimming left V 5 bases short and J 14 bases short, with 16 bases between. As DNA, the CDR3 is TGTGCCAGCAGCCGTGGTATTGGGAACGCCCTCCACTTT. It is translated as CASSRGIGNALHF.

The CDR3, as DNA: TGTGCCAGCGCCGGGACAGCTAACTATGGCTACACCTTC. This translates into CASAGTANYGYTF. The rearrangement links TRBV7-6 to TRBJ1-2; TRBD1 matches 7 bases. This CDR3 spans 13 amino acids. Germline CDR1 SGHVS, CDR2 FNYEAQ. Trimming took 8 bases from V and 0 from J; bases not matched to a gene: 3.

The chain recombines TRBV29-1 with TRBJ2-3; a possible D gene is TRBD1 (6 bases). The CDR3 length is 14 residues. Germline-derived CDR1 and CDR2 are SQVTM and ANQGSEA. V lost 4 bases and J 5 bases, leaving 16 bases between the germline ends. In DNA form, the CDR3 reads TGCAGCGTTGGTCCCAGGGGAATAGTAGATACGCAGTATTTT. Translating it yields CSVGPRGIVDTQYF.

This clonotype came up many times. The chain employs TRBV12-3 or TRBV12-4 and TRBJ2-1; either TRBD1 or TRBD2 may fit D (6 bases each). V was shortened by 3 bases and J by 4 bases, with 13 bases between the two germline ends. This CDR3 has 15 amino acids. The CDR3 DNA reads as TGTGCCAGCAGTTTTTTGGGGGGCCTATACAATGAGCAGTTCTTC. It specifies CASSFLGGLYNEQFF.

CDR3 nucleotide sequence: TGCAGTGCTAGCGACAGGGGGCGAAACAATGAGCAGTTCTTC. The encoded protein is CSASDRGRNNEQFF. V gene TRBV20-1 combines with J gene TRBJ2-1, with TRBD1 identical over 10 bases. The V gene end was trimmed by 3 bases and the J gene end by 5 bases; junction bases not matched to a gene: 4. Looked up from germline, CDR1 is DFQATT and CDR2 is SNEGSKA (reference sequence). The CDR3 has 14 amino acids.

There are a few counts of this clonotype. The chain recombines TRBV4-2 with TRBJ2-5; tentatively, D is TRBD2 (5 bases). This CDR3 is built from 16 residues. The germline V gene has CDR1 LGHNA and CDR2 YNFKEQ. V was pared by 0 bases and J by 4 bases, with 15 bases between. The CDR3 bases are TGTGCCAGCAGCCAAGATTGGCGGACCGAGGGAGAGACCCAGTACTTC. Protein: CASSQDWRTEGETQYF.

This clonotype has a handful of counts. This chain's CDR3 is CSAPRGPNSPLHF. In DNA, the CDR3 is TGCAGTGCTCCAAGGGGCCCAAATTCACCCCTCCACTTT. This rearrangement joins TRBV20-1 to TRBJ1-6; D perhaps matches TRBD1 (5 bases). Germline V gene data show CDR1 as DFQATT and CDR2 as SNEGSKA (reference sequence). The V gene lost 5 bases and the J gene lost 7 bases, with 12 bases spanning the gap. This CDR3 is 13 amino acids long.

V and J are TRBV7-2 and TRBJ2-1; 7 nucleotides line up with TRBD2. CDR1 and CDR2 from the germline V gene are SGHTA and FQGNSA. The V and J ends lost 0 bases and 2 bases, in that order; junction bases with no gene match: 13. The length of the CDR3 is 19 residues. In DNA form, the CDR3 reads TGTGCCAGCAGCTTAGCGGGAGCGGGAAGGCTCTCCCCCTACAATGAGCAGTTCTTC. Its translation is CASSLAGAGRLSPYNEQFF.

This clonotype has at least ten counts. This chain links TRBV19 with TRBJ2-7, with D perhaps TRBD1 or TRBD2 (5 bases each). This CDR3 spans 15 amino acids. CDR1 is LNHDA and CDR2 is SQIVND in the germline V gene (reference sequence). The V end lost 6 bases, the J end lost 0 bases, and 15 bases lay between the germline ends. The DNA of the CDR3 is TGTGCCAGTAGCATCGCGGCAGGGACCTCCTACGAGCAGTACTTC. Protein: CASSIAAGTSYEQYF.

The V and J genes are TRBV20-1 and TRBJ2-1, with TRBD2 as a possible D gene (7 bases). The CDR3 loop spans 16 amino acids. Trimming shortened V by 6 bases and J by 0 bases, and 18 bases separated the two germline ends. Germline assignment: CDR1 DFQATT and CDR2 SNEGSKA (reference sequence). CDR3 in amino acids: CSAQGGGLSSYNEQFF. The CDR3 DNA follows: TGCAGTGCCCAAGGGGGGGGTTTAAGCTCCTACAATGAGCAGTTCTTC.

Only a few counts were recorded for this clonotype. The chain employs TRBV6-2 or TRBV6-3 and TRBJ2-7; D remains ambiguous. The germline V gene encodes CDR1 MNHEY and CDR2 SVGEGT. This CDR3 region has 14 residues. V dropped 0 bases and J dropped 3 bases, with 9 bases sitting between them. The CDR3 spells CASSYSRPGYEQYF. The CDR3 DNA follows: TGTGCCAGCAGTTACTCACGGCCGGGCTACGAGCAGTACTTC.

The chain is built from TRBV25-1 and TRBJ2-1, with D hard to call. Per the germline V gene, CDR1 is MGHDK and CDR2 is SYGVNS. The CDR3 consists of 14 residues. Trimming pared 3 bases from V and 4 bases from J, leaving 10 bases between. CDR3 nucleotides: TGTGCCAGCAGTGAGGAGACACCTTACAATGAGCAGTTCTTC. Its protein is CASSEETPYNEQFF. The full variable domain, its missing parts supplied by reference TRBV25-1 and TRBJ2-1, is EADIYQTPRYLVIGTGKKITLECSQTMGHDKMYWYQQDPGMELHLIHYSYGVNSTEKGDLSSESTVSRIRTEHFPLTLESARPSHTSQYLCASSEETPYNEQFFGPGTRLTVL.

This clonotype was picked up a small number of times. V and J are TRBV7-2 and TRBJ2-7; the D gene is possibly TRBD2 (5 bases). There are 14 residues in the CDR3. Trimming cost V 1 base and J 4 bases, with 11 bases left between them. Germline V gene data show CDR1 as SGHTA and CDR2 as FQGNSA. For the CDR3, the DNA is TGTGCCAGCAGCTTAGTTCCGGGAATTTACGAGCAGTACTTC. Protein sequence: CASSLVPGIYEQYF.

This clonotype was counted only a few times. The CDR3 spells CASSLSGGIRMNTEAFF. The CDR3 DNA reads TGTGCCAGCAGTTTATCTGGGGGAATAAGGATGAACACTGAAGCTTTCTTT. J is TRBJ1-1 and V is TRBV27; possibly TRBD1 for D (5 bases). With 0 bases removed from V and 0 bases from J, the gap between germline ends came to 14 bases. CDR1 is MNHEY and CDR2 is SMNVEV in the germline V gene (reference sequence). The CDR3 contains 17 residues.

The V gene is TRBV12-3 or TRBV12-4, the J gene TRBJ2-7; 8 bases fit TRBD2. Trimming took 4 bases from V and 4 from J; bases not matched to a gene: 12. CDR3 size: 16 residues. The CDR3 DNA is TGTGCCAGCAGTTACGGGAGGGCCGTCGGGGGATACGAGCAGTACTTC. Translation: CASSYGRAVGGYEQYF.

V and J are TRBV10-2 and TRBJ1-4; 10 bases align to TRBD1. This CDR3 has 17 amino acids. J was trimmed by 3 bases and V by 6 bases; bases with no gene match: 10. The germline CDR1 and CDR2 sequences are WSHSY and SAAADI. The CDR3 loop is CASSPRDRGVPNEKLFF. In DNA, the CDR3 is TGCGCCAGCAGCCCCCGGGACAGGGGTGTCCCTAATGAAAAACTGTTTTTT.